The present TCR beta chain was sequenced within a study of ipilimumab plus nivolumab after autologous stem cell transplantation. Looking at the study overall: Typical patient got roughly 5 ipilimumab doses and about eight nivolumab doses (median). The DLBCL group included primary refractory and relapsed cases. General study points: Authors suggest TCR repertoire, Treg phenotype and gut microbiota support further study.

This clone rates as medium-sized. The target antigen is unknown. Clones were sequenced by immunoSEQ multiplex PCR, and TCRdb holds only the in-frame ones, with some missing. The sample holds around 13,000 clones, around 78% seen once. The V end lost 1 base, the J end lost 2 bases, and 12 bases lay between the germline ends. The CDR3 contains 16 residues. CDR1 LGHNA and CDR2 YSLEER come from the germline V gene. Checkpoint therapy with ipilimumab 1 mg/kg began 14 to 28 days after transplant. This receptor was taken from a male donor with diffuse large B-cell lymphoma. Sequencing used PBMCs, obtained in a trial of ipilimumab plus nivolumab as post-transplant consolidation. The V and J genes are TRBV4-3 and TRBJ2-1, with D perhaps TRBD2 (7 bases). The CDR3 sequence: CASSQAWGGTYNEQFF. CDR3 nucleotides: TGCGCCAGCAGCCAAGCTTGGGGGGGCACCTACAATGAGCAGTTCTTC.